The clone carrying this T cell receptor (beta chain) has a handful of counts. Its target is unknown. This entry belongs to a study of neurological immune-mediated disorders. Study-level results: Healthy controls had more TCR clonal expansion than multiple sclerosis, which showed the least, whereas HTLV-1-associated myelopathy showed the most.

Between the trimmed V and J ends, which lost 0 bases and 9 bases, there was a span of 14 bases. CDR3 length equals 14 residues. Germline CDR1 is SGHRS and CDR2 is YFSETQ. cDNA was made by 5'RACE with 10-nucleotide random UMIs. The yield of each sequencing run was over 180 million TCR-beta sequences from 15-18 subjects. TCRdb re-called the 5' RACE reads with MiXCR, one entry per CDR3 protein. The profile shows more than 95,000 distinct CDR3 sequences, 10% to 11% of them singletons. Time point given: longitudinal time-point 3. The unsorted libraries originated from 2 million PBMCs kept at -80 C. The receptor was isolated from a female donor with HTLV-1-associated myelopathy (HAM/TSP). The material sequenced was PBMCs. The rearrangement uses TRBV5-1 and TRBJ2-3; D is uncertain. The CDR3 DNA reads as TGCGCCAGCAGCTTGGGAACCGACAAATCGACGCAGTATTTT. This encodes CASSLGTDKSTQYF.